The 27 T cell receptor beta chains in this list originate from one sample, sequenced in a study of early T cells in non-severe SARS-CoV-2 infection. Via MiXCR, TCRdb re-called the 5' RACE reads, giving one row per CDR3 protein. The sample lists 60,000 to 75,000 distinct CDR3 sequences; approximately 11% were seen once. The material was whole blood, obtained at baseline. The origin of the receptors is an adult who was a healthcare worker with PCR-confirmed SARS-CoV-2 infection or an uninfected control (not recorded which).

This clonotype was seen many times. This chain connects TRBV6-6 to TRBJ1-1; D unclear. The V end lost 7 bases, the J end lost 4 bases, and 10 bases lay between the germline ends. The CDR3 has 12 amino acids. CDR1 is MNHNY, CDR2 SVGAGI, per germline (reference sequence). The CDR3 bases are TGTGCCAGCACAGACTCGACCACTGAAGCTTTCTTT. It translates to CASTDSTTEAFF.

V is TRBV5-5 and J is TRBJ1-1, with TRBD1 matching over 8 bases. The CDR3 runs 16 residues. Germline loops: CDR1 SGHKS, CDR2 YYEKEE (reference sequence). J gave up 1 base and V 3 bases, and 8 bases lay outside the gene matches. The CDR3 DNA is TGTGCCAGCAGCTATAGTGACAGGGGATCGAACACTGAAGCTTTCTTT. Translation: CASSYSDRGSNTEAFF.

Worth noting for this clonotype: This may stem from a read error, because a much larger clone lies one nucleotide away. The chain has TRBV7-8 and TRBJ2-3; D possibly corresponds to TRBD1 (5 bases). V shed 5 bases and J shed 3 bases, with 15 bases lying between them. Germline lookup yields CDR1 SGHVS and CDR2 FQNEAQ. This CDR3 has 15 amino acids. CDR3 protein: CASSIGSRGTDTQYF. The CDR3 nucleotides read TGTGCCAGCAGCATAGGGTCAAGGGGTACAGATACGCAGTATTTT.

At least ten counts were recorded for this clonotype. A read error may account for a junction end that differs from germline. The chain joins TRBV10-3 to TRBJ2-6, with no clear D. The CDR3 runs 11 residues. Germline V gene data show CDR1 as ENHRY and CDR2 as SYGVKD. CDR3 nucleotides: TGTGCCATCAGTGGGGACAACGTCCTGACTTTC. The encoded protein is CAISGDNVLTF.

This chain joins TRBV25-1 and TRBJ2-7; D call uncertain. V lost 5 bases and J lost 5, with 10 bases in between. CDR1 is MGHDK and CDR2 is SYGVNS in the germline V gene. This CDR3 spans 12 amino acids. CDR3 sequence: CASSRTVNEQYF. CDR3 coding DNA: TGTGCCAGCAGTAGAACAGTAAACGAGCAGTACTTC.

J is TRBJ2-1 and V is TRBV12-3 or TRBV12-4; the match to TRBD2 covers 10 bases. CDR3 length: 16 residues. V lost 5 bases and J lost 4; bases outside the gene matches: 8. CDR3 DNA: TGTGCCAGCAGTCCCGGGACTAGCGCGATATACAATGAGCAGTTCTTC. Residues: CASSPGTSAIYNEQFF.

Worth noting for this clonotype: Germline is not matched at one junction end, which may reflect a read error. The chain recombines TRBV20-1 with TRBJ2-1; tentative D call: TRBD2 (6 bases). Germline V gives CDR1 DFQATT, CDR2 SNEGSKA (reference sequence). This CDR3 region has 11 residues. CDR3 nucleotide sequence: TGCAGTGCTAGAGAGAGGAGGGAGCCGTTCTTC. Its translation is CSARERREPFF.

This clonotype was seen a handful of times. J is TRBJ2-7 and V is TRBV12-3 or TRBV12-4, with a weak D call TRBD2 (7 bases). The V end was cut by 5 bases, the J end by 4 bases, with 27 bases between. The CDR3 is made up of 18 amino acids. CDR3 sequence: CASSQPSRGASGSYEQYF. DNA of the CDR3: TGTGCCAGCAGTCAACCCAGCCGGGGGGCCTCGGGGTCATACGAGCAGTACTTC.

This clonotype was seen a handful of times. The chain links TRBV3-1 to TRBJ1-5, with a possible D match to TRBD1 (5 bases). The CDR3 sequence is 14 residues long. The V gene's germline CDR1 is LGHDT and CDR2 YNNKEL (reference sequence). V lost 1 base and J 10 bases, leaving 14 bases between the germline ends. Written as DNA, the CDR3 is TGTGCCAGCAGCCAAGTAGGGCAGGGAGGACCCCAGCATTTT. Translated, it gives CASSQVGQGGPQHF.

There are many counts of this clonotype. The V call is TRBV12-3 or TRBV12-4, the J call TRBJ2-2, with unresolved D. Trimming shortened V by 6 bases and J by 3 bases, and 11 bases separated the two germline ends. The CDR3 runs 14 residues. This chain's CDR3 is CASRQPQDTGELFF. Here the CDR3 DNA reads TGTGCCAGCAGACAACCGCAGGACACCGGGGAGCTGTTTTTT.

As concerns this clonotype: The CDR3 ends on some other residue instead of the conserved phenylalanine or tryptophan, so this is likely a read error. This rearrangement joins TRBV6-5 to TRBJ2-7, with 7 bases lining up with TRBD1. In germline, CDR1 is MNHEY, CDR2 SVGAGI. V lost 0 bases to trimming and J lost 2 bases; unmatched junction nucleotides: 4. The CDR3 runs to 15 residues. Here the CDR3 reads CASSYSVTGPYEQYY. The CDR3 nucleotides are TGTGCCAGCAGTTACTCTGTGACAGGGCCCTACGAGCAGTACTAC.

The V call is TRBV12-3 or TRBV12-4, the J call TRBJ2-5, with 9 bases matching TRBD1. The CDR3 loop spans 13 amino acids. V trimming: 6 bases; J trimming: 4 bases; junction bases outside the gene matches: 3. CDR3 bases: TGTGCCAGCAGGGGACAGGGAGGAGAGACCCAGTACTTC. Protein: CASRGQGGETQYF.

This clonotype was found many times. An end of the junction does not agree with germline; a read error may underlie this. The chain combines TRBV7-7 with TRBJ2-5, with unresolved D. Germline CDR1 SSHAT, CDR2 FNYEAQ (reference sequence). The CDR3 loop spans 11 amino acids. This chain's CDR3 is CASSIGETQYF. The CDR3 region has the DNA TGTGCTAGCAGCATAGGAGAGACCCAGTACTTC.

This clonotype was seen at least ten times. The chain recombines TRBV19 with TRBJ2-1; D remains ambiguous. This CDR3 has 14 amino acids. The germline CDR1 and CDR2 sequences are LNHDA and SQIVND (reference sequence). V shed 7 bases and J shed 1 base, with 11 bases lying between them. The CDR3 spells CASKARSSYNEQFF. CDR3 bases: TGTGCCAGTAAGGCTAGATCATCCTACAATGAGCAGTTCTTC.

A note on this clonotype: This sequence may be a read error, since a much larger clone differs from it by one base. V usage is TRBV29-1 and J usage is TRBJ2-3; D unresolved. The germline V and J ends were trimmed by 2 bases and 4 bases, with 7 bases remaining between them. Germline V gene sequence: CDR1 SQVTM, CDR2 ANQGSEA. The CDR3 covers 12 residues. The CDR3 DNA reads as TGCAGCGTTGAATTAAGTCCAGATACGCAGTATTTT. It yields the protein CSVELSPDTQYF.

This clonotype was picked up many times. In DNA, the CDR3 is TGTGCCAGCAGAGACGGGACAGGGGGTTGGGAGACCCAGTACTTC. It translates to CASRDGTGGWETQYF. The chain recombines TRBV2 with TRBJ2-5; 11 bases line up with TRBD1. The ends lost 6 bases at V and 5 bases at J; junction bases unmatched: 8. The CDR3 spans 15 residues. Germline lookup yields CDR1 SNHLY and CDR2 FYNNEI.

This clonotype appeared a few times. The V call is TRBV6-1, the J call TRBJ1-5; D is undetermined. From germline, CDR1 is MNHNS and CDR2 SASEGT. Trimming took off 8 bases at V and 6 bases at J, with 11 bases between the two ends. CDR3 length: 12 residues. The CDR3 reads CASQADVQPQHF. Written as DNA, the CDR3 is TGTGCCAGCCAAGCGGACGTTCAGCCCCAGCATTTT.

This clonotype was seen a single time. The chain links TRBV25-1 to TRBJ2-7; 12 nucleotides line up with TRBD2. With 4 bases clipped from V and 0 bases from J, the junction kept 13 bases outside the gene matches. Germline values: CDR1 MGHDK, CDR2 SYGVNS. This CDR3 region has 19 residues. CDR3 residues: CASSATRGLAGKSSYEQYF. The DNA of the CDR3 is TGTGCCAGCAGTGCGACTAGAGGACTAGCGGGAAAATCCTCCTACGAGCAGTACTTC.

This clonotype was picked up a small number of times. The rearrangement joins TRBV29-1 to TRBJ2-3, with D perhaps TRBD2 (6 bases). The ends were cut back, 4 bases at V and 5 bases at J, with 19 bases in the middle. The CDR3 has 15 amino acids. Germline V gene data show CDR1 as SQVTM and CDR2 as ANQGSEA. CDR3 sequence: CSVGTLGGQGDTQYF. The CDR3 DNA sequence: TGCAGCGTTGGGACCCTCGGGGGTCAAGGAGATACGCAGTATTTT.

This clonotype turned up a few times. The J gene is TRBJ2-3, the V gene TRBV28, with 12 bases fitting TRBD2. The CDR3 extends over 15 amino acids. Germline loops: CDR1 MDHEN, CDR2 SYDVKM. Trimming took 6 bases from V and 4 from J; bases not matched to a gene: 5. The chain's CDR3 is CASSTGLAGSDTQYF. CDR3 DNA sequence: TGTGCCAGCAGCACAGGACTAGCGGGATCAGATACGCAGTATTTT.

This clonotype has a handful of counts. The chain is built from TRBV12-3 or TRBV12-4 and TRBJ2-1; 8 bases are a match to TRBD2. The CDR3 consists of 18 residues. The J segment lost 3 bases and the V segment lost 6 bases, leaving 16 bases of the junction unmatched. The CDR3: CASRKREKAKGNYNEQFF. In nucleotides, the CDR3 is TGTGCCAGCAGGAAGCGGGAGAAAGCCAAGGGGAACTACAATGAGCAGTTCTTC.

Regarding this clonotype: This may be a read error, as it is one base from a much larger clone. The J gene is TRBJ2-3, the V gene TRBV5-4; 8 positions match TRBD2. Losses at the gene ends were 4 bases for V and 2 bases for J; bases not matched to a gene: 6. The CDR3 sequence is 15 residues long. Germline V gene lookup returns CDR1 SGHNT and CDR2 YYREEE (reference sequence). This CDR3 reads CASSLSGTTTDTQYF. CDR3 bases: TGTGCCAGCAGCCTTAGCGGGACAACCACAGATACGCAGTATTTT. Filled out from reference TRBV5-4 and TRBJ2-3, the complete variable domain reads ETGVTQSPTHLIKTRGQQVTLRCSSQSGHNTVSWYQQALGQGPQFIFQYYREEENGRGNFPPRFSGLQFPNYSSELNVNALELDDSALYLCASSLSGTTTDTQYFGPGTRLTVL.

In its sample, this clonotype was seen a few times. The chain employs TRBV9 and TRBJ2-7; D gene ambiguous. The CDR3 sequence is 13 residues long. The V and J ends lost 0 bases and 7 bases respectively, with 11 bases between them. Germline CDR1 SGDLS, CDR2 YYNGEE. This chain's CDR3 is CASSVAPDGEQYF. The CDR3 region has the DNA TGTGCCAGCAGCGTAGCTCCAGACGGGGAGCAGTACTTC.

The rearrangement joins TRBV6-5 to TRBJ2-7, with 9 bases identical to TRBD1. The CDR3 is 13 amino acids. Germline assignment: CDR1 MNHEY and CDR2 SVGAGI. Unmatched junction bases numbered 8, after V lost 5 bases and J lost 9 bases. The CDR3 nucleotides are TGTGCCAGCAGTCCCAGACAGGGGGGACCGCAGTACTTC. This encodes CASSPRQGGPQYF.

In this sample, this clonotype turned up a few times. This chain joins TRBV12-3 or TRBV12-4 and TRBJ2-4; D is uncertain. V dropped 3 bases and J dropped 12 bases, with 12 bases sitting between them. The CDR3 has 12 residues. The DNA of the CDR3 is TGTGCCAGCAGTTTTTACGGGTCAACTCAGTACTTC. Its protein product is CASSFYGSTQYF.

The chain employs TRBV12-3 or TRBV12-4 and TRBJ2-7, with D unclear. This CDR3 spans 11 amino acids. Trimming removed 8 bases from V and 2 bases from J, with 7 bases in between. The DNA of the CDR3 is TGTGCCAGCCAAGAGGCCTACGAGCAGTACTTC. This translates into CASQEAYEQYF.

Ten or more counts support this clonotype. V and J are TRBV2 and TRBJ2-7; possibly TRBD2 for D (6 bases). The V end lost 7 bases, the J end lost 3 bases, and 10 bases lay between the germline ends. Germline CDR1 reads SNHLY; CDR2 reads FYNNEI. The CDR3 extends over 12 amino acids. CDR3 sequence (DNA): TGTGCCAGCAATCTAGCGAACTACGAGCAGTACTTC. Protein sequence: CASNLANYEQYF.